This TCR beta chain was captured by sequencing in a study of blood T cell repertoires in COVID-19. Whole-study context: Sources were T cells, B-cell-depleted T cells, or PBMCs; the material itself was cDNA or gDNA.

Generated by immunoSEQ multiplex PCR, the TCRdb table keeps only in-frame clones and is missing some. This sample has roughly 170,000 clones, with 60% to 80% found just once. This CDR3 has 20 residues. Germline values: CDR1 GTSNPN, CDR2 SVGIG (reference sequence). V lost 4 bases and J lost 4; bases outside the gene matches: 16. The clonotype was recovered from a woman between 65 and 79 years old with acute or convalescent COVID-19. The chain joins TRBV30 to TRBJ2-1; 16 nucleotides match TRBD2. The sequenced sample was peripheral blood. In DNA, the CDR3 is TGTGCCTGGACGGAAAAACCGGGACTAGCGGGAGGGGGGGTTTACAATGAGCAGTTCTTC. Protein: CAWTEKPGLAGGGVYNEQFF.